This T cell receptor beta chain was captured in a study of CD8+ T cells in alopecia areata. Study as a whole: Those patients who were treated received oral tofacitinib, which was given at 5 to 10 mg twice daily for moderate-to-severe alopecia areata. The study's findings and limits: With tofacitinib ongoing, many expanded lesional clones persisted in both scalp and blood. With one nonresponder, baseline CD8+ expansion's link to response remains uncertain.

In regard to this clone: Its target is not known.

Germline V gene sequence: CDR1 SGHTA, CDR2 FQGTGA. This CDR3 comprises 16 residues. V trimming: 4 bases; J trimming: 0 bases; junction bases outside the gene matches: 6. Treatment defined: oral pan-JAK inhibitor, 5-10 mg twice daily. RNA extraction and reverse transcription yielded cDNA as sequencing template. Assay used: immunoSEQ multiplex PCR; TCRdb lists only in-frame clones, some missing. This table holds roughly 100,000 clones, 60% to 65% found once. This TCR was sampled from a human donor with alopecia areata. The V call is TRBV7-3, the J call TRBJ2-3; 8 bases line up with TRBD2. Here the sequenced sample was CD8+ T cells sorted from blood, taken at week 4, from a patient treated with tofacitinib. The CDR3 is CASSSGSGASTDTQYF. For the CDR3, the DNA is TGTGCCAGCAGCTCGGGTAGCGGGGCTAGCACAGATACGCAGTATTTT. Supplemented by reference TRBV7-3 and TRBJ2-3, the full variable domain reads GAGVSQTPSNKVTEKGKYVELRCDPISGHTALYWYRQSLGQGPEFLIYFQGTGAADDSGLPNDRFFAVRPEGSVSTLKIQRTERGDSAVYLCASSSGSGASTDTQYFGPGTRLTVL.